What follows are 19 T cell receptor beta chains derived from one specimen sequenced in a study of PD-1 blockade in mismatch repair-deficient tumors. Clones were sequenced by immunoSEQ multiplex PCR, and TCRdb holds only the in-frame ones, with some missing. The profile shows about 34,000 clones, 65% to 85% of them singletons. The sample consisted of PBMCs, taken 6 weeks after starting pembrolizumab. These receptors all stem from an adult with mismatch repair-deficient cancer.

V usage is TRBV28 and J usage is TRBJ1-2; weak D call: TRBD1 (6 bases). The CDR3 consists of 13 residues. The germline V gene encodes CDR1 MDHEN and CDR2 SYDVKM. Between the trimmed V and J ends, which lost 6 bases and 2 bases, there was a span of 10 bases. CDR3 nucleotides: TGTGCCAGCAGCCTAGGACAGAACTATGGCTACACCTTC. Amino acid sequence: CASSLGQNYGYTF.

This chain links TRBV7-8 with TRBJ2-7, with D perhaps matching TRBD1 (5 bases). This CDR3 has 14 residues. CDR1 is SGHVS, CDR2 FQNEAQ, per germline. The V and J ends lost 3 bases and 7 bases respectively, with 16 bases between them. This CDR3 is CASSFDWGEWEQYF. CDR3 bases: TGTGCCAGCAGCTTTGACTGGGGCGAATGGGAGCAGTACTTC.

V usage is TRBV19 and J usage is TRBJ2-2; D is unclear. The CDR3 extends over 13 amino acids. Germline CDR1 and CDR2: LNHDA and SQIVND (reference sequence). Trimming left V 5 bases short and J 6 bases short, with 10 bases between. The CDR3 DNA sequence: TGTGCCAGTAGTCCTAACCCCGCCGGGGAGCTGTTTTTT. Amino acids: CASSPNPAGELFF.

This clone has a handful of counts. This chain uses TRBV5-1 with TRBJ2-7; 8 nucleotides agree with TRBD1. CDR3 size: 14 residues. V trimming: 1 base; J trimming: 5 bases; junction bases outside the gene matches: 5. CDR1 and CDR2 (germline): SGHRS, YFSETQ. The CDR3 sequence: CASSLLTGVNEQYF. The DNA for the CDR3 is TGCGCCAGCAGCTTGTTGACAGGGGTAAACGAGCAGTACTTC.

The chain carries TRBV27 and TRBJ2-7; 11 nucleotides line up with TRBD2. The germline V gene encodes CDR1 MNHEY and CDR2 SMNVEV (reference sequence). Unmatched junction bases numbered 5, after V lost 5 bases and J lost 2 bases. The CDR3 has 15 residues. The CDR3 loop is CASSRLTSGTYEQYF. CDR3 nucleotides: TGTGCCAGCAGTCGACTGACTAGCGGGACCTACGAGCAGTACTTC.

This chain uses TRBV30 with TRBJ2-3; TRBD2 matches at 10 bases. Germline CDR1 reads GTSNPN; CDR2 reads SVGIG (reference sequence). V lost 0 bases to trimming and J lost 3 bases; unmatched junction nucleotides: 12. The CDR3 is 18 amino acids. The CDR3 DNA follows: TGTGCCTGGAGTGTGCTAGCGGGAGAGAAGGGGAGGACAGATACGCAGTATTTT. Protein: CAWSVLAGEKGRTDTQYF.

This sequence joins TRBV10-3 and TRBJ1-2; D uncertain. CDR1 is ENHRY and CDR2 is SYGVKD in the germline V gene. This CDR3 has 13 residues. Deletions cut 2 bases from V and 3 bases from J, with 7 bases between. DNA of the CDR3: TGTGCCATCAGTGAGGGAGCCTACTATGGCTACACCTTC. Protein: CAISEGAYYGYTF.

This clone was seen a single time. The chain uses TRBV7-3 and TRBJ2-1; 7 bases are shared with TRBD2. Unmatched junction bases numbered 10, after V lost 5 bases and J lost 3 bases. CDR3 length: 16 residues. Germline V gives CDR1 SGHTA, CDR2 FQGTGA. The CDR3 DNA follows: TGTGCCAGCAGCCAAAGCCCTAGCGGAATCTACAATGAGCAGTTCTTC. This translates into CASSQSPSGIYNEQFF.

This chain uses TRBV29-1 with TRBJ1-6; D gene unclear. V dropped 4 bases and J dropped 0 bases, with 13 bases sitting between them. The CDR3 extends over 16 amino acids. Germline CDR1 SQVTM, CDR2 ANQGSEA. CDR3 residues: CSVAIRGFSYNSPLHF. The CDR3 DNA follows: TGCAGCGTTGCGATCCGGGGATTCTCCTATAATTCACCCCTCCACTTT. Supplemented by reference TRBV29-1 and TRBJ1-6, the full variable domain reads SAVISQKPSRDICQRGTSLTIQCQVDSQVTMMFWYRQQPGQSLTLIATANQGSEATYESGFVIDKFPISRPNLTFSTLTVSNMSPEDSSIYLCSVAIRGFSYNSPLHFGNGTRLTVT.

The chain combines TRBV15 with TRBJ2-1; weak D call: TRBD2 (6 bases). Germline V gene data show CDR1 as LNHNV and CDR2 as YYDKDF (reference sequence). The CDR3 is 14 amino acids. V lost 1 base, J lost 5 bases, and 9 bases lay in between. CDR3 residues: CATSRALAHNEQFF. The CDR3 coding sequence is TGTGCCACCAGCAGAGCCCTAGCGCACAATGAGCAGTTCTTC. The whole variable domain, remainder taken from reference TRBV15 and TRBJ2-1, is DAMVIQNPRYQVTQFGKPVTLSCSQTLNHNVMYWYQQKSSQAPKLLFHYYDKDFNNEADTPDNFQSRRPNTSFCFLDIRSPGLGDTAMYLCATSRALAHNEQFFGPGTRLTVL.

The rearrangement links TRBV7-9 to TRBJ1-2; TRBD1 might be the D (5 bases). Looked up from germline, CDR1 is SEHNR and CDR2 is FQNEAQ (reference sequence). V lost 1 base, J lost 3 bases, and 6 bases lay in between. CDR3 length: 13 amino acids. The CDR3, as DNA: TGTGCCAGCAGCTTAGAGGGGTACTATGGCTACACCTTC. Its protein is CASSLEGYYGYTF.

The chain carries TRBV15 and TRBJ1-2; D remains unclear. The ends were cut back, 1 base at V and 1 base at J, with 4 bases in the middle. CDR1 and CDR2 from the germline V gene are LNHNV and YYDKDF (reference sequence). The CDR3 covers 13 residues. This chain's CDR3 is CATSRGINYGYTF. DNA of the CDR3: TGTGCCACCAGCAGAGGTATTAACTATGGCTACACCTTC.

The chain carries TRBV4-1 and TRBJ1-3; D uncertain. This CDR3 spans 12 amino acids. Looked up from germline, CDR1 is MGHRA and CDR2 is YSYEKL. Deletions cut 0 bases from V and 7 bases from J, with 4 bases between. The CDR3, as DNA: TGCGCCAGCAGCCAAGACAGGAACACCATATATTTT. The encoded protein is CASSQDRNTIYF.

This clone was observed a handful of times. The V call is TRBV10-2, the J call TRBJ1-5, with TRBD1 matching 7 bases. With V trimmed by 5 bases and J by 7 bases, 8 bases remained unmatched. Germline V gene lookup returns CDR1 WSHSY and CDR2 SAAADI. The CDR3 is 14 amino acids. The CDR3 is CASSPGTVEQPQHF. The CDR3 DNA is TGCGCCAGCAGTCCAGGGACAGTCGAACAGCCCCAGCATTTT.

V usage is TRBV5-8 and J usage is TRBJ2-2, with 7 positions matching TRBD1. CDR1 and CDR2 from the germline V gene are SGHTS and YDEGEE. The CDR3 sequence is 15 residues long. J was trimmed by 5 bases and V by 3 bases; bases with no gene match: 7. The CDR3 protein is CASSSGTARTGELFF. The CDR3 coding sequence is TGTGCCAGCAGCTCCGGGACAGCGAGGACCGGGGAGCTGTTTTTT.

CDR3: CASSLSGGYTEAFF. The CDR3 nucleotides are TGTGCCAGCAGCTTATCCGGCGGTTACACTGAAGCTTTCTTT. This chain connects TRBV7-8 to TRBJ1-1, with D uncertain. CDR1 and CDR2 (germline): SGHVS, FQNEAQ. Trimming stripped 2 bases from V and 3 bases from J, with 10 bases between. This CDR3 spans 14 amino acids.

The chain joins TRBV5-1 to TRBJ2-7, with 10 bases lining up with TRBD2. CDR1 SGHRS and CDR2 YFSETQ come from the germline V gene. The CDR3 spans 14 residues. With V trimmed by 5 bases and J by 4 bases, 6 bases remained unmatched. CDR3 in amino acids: CASRETSGSYEQYF. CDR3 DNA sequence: TGCGCCAGCAGAGAGACTAGCGGGTCTTACGAGCAGTACTTC.

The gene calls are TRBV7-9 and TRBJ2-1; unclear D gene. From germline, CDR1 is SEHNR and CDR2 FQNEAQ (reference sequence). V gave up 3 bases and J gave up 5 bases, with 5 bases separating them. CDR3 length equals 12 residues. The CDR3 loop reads CASSLGDNEQFF. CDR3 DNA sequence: TGTGCCAGCAGCTTGGGCGACAATGAGCAGTTCTTC.

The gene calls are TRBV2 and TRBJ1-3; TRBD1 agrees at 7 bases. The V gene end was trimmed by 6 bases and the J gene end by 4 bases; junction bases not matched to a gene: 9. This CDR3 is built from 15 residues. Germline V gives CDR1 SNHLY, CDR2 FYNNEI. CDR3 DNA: TGTGCCAGCAGGACGGACAGGCTCGCCGGAAACACCATATATTTT. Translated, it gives CASRTDRLAGNTIYF.